This entry features one T cell receptor beta chain sequence. Its antigen is as yet unknown. The data derive from a study of shared clonotypes between healthy human individuals. The CDR3 is 13 amino acids. The germline gives CDR1 MNHEY, CDR2 SVGAGI. V was clipped by 6 bases and J by 5 bases; unmatched bases: 6. Overall study findings and caveats: Sequencing depth was a factor that was expected to affect clonotype sharing among donors.

Repertoires were generated with immunoSEQ multiplex PCR, while TCRdb's copy carries only in-frame clones and drops some. The data show about 480,000 clones, roughly 85% seen once. Sequences were obtained from PBMCs. The J gene is TRBJ2-5, the V gene TRBV6-5; 7 bases line up with TRBD1. The origin of this receptor is a woman in her 40s in good health. Some clones in this sample may be carry-over from other donors' samples. The DNA of the CDR3 is TGTGCCAGCAGGACACAGGGGCGGGAGACCCAGTACTTC. It specifies CASRTQGRETQYF.